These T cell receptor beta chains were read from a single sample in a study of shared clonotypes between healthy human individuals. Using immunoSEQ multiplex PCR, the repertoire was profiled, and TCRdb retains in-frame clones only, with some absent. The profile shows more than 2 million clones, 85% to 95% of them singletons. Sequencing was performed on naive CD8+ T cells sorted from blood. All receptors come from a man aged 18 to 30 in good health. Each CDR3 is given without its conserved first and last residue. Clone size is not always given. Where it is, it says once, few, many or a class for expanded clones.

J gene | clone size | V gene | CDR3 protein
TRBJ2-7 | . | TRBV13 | ASSLVGQGSYEQY
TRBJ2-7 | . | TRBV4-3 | ASSQEWTLSVSDEQY
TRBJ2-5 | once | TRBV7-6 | ASSLEVFGGRAGSGETQY
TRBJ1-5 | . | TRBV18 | ASSHEGASGQPQH
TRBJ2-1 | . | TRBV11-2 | ASSSGGTSPINEQF
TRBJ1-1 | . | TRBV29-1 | SVESRGVNTEAF
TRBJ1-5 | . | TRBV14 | ASSQDVLGCNQPQH
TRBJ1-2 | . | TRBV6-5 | ASSYYRDYGYT
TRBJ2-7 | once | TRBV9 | ASSPGTGAYEQY
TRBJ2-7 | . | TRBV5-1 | ASSPGSLAYEQY
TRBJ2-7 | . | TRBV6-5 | ASSYHSGQEEEQY
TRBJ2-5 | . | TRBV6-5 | ASSTGGFRETQY
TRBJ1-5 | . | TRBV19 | ASSIGEGTGNQPQH
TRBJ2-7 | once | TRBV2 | ASDMTGAYEQY
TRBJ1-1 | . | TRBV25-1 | ASDLRGNTEAF
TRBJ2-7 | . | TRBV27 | ASSSSLLPYEQY
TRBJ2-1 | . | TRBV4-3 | ASSPDYKGYNEQF
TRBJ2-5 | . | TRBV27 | ASSPPGVSGVRETQY
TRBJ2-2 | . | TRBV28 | ASSLGGDRGLTGELF
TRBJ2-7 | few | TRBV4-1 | ASSQGLSYEQY
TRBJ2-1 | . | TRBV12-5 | ASGLAGERYNEQF
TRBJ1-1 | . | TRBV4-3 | ASSQATGANTEAF
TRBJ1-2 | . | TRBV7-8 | ASSLARDSTNYGYT
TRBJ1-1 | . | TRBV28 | ASSLKGLGFVAF
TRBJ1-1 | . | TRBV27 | ASSFAAYRGTEAF
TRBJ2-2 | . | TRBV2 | ASSEAYTGELF
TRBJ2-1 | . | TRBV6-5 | ASSYSSGSYNEQF
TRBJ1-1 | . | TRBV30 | AWSTGALRVNTEAF
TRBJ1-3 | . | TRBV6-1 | ASSAFRGAPGNTIY
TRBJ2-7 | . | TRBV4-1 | ASSQVKGGTYEQY
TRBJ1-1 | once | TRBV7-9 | ASSFGPGGTEAF
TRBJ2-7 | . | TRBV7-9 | ASGGSGWEQY
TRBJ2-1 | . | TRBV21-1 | ASSSGTSGLTYNEQF
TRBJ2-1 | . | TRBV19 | ASSIAGGAYNEQF
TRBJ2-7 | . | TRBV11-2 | ASSLTGGEAYEQY
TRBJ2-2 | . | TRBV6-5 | ASSYKNTGELF
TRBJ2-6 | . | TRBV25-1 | ASSETLFGPGANVLT
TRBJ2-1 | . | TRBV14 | ASSPLAGSSYNEQF
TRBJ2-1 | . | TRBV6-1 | ASSSDRDPYNEQF
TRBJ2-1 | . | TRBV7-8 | ASSFPGQGLNEQF
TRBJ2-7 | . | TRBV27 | ASSSADSYEQY
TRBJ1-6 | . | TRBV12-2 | ASRSEDRGDYNSPLH
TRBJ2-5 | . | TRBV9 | ASSVGGDLETQY
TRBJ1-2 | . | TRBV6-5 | ASSPRGAILVGYT
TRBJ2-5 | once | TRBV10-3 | AISEDSPETQY
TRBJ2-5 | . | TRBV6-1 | ASRDSYQETQY
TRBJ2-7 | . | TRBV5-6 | ASSLREYEQY
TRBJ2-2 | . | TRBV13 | ASSLAGTGDVTGELF
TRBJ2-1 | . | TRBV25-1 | ASSARDSQYNEQF
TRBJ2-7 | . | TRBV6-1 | ASSSGTPAAYEQY
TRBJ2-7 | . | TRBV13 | ASSSARELAPYEQY
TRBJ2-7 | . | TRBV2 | ASIEDYRYEQY
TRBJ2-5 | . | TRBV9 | ASSVGWDSQETQY
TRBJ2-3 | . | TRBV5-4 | ASSFDNFNTDTQY
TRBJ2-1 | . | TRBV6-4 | ASSLGTSDEQF
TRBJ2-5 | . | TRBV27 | ASSFVGGGETQY
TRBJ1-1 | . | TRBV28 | ASSERGNTEAF
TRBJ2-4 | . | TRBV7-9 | ASGSGGAKNIQY
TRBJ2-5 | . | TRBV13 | ASSTRDLETQY